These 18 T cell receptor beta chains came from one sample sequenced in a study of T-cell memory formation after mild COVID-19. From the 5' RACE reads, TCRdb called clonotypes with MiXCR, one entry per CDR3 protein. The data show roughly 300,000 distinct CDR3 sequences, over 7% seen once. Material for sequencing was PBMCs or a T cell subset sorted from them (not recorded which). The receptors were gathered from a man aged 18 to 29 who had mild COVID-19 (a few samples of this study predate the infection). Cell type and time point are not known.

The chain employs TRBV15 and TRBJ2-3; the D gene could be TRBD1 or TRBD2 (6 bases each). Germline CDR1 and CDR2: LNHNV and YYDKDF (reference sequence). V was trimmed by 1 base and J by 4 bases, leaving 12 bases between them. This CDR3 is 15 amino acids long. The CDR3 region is CATSRVGGLADTQYF. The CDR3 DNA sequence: TGTGCCACCAGCAGAGTTGGGGGGCTGGCAGATACGCAGTATTTT.

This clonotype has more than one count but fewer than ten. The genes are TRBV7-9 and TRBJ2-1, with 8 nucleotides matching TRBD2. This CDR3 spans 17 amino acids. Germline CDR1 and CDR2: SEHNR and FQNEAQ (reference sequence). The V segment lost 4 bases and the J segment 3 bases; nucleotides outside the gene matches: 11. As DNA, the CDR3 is TGTGCCAGCAGCTCCCCGAGGGGACTAGGGCGCTACAATGAGCAGTTCTTC. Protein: CASSSPRGLGRYNEQFF.

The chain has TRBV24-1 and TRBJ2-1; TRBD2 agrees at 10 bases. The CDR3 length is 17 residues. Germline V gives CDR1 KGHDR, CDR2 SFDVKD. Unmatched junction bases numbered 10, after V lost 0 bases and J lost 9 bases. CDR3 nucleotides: TGTGCCACCAGTGATTTGTCGTCTAGCGGGGGCCCTTTTGAGCAGTTCTTC. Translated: CATSDLSSSGGPFEQFF.

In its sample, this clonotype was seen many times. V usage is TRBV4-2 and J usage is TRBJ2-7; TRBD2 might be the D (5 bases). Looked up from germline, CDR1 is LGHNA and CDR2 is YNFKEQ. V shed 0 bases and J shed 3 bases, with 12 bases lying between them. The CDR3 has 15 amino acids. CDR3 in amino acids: CASSQDGRASYEQYF. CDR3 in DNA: TGTGCCAGCAGCCAAGATGGGCGGGCCAGCTACGAGCAGTACTTC.

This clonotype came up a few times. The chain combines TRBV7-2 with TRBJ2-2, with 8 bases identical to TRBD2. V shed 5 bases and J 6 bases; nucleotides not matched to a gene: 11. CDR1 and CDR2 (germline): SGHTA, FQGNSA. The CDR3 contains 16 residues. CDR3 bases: TGTGCCAGCAGCCGCTCGGTCCAGCGGGGGTCCGGGGAGCTGTTTTTT. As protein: CASSRSVQRGSGELFF.

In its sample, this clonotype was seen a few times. CDR3 coding DNA: TGTGCCAGCAGCCTTCGGACAGGGGAGAACTACGAGCAGTACTTC. Translating it yields CASSLRTGENYEQYF. The chain combines TRBV7-6 with TRBJ2-7; TRBD1 aligns across 9 bases. The germline V gene has CDR1 SGHVS and CDR2 FNYEAQ. Trimming at V came to 5 bases and at J to 3 bases, leaving 8 bases not matched to a gene. This CDR3 region has 15 residues.

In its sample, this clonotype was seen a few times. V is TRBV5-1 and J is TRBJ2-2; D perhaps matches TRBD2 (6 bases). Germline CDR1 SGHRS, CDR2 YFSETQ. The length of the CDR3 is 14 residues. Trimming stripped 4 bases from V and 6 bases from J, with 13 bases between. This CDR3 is CASSHGGRSGELFF. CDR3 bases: TGCGCCAGCAGCCATGGAGGGAGGTCCGGGGAGCTGTTTTTT. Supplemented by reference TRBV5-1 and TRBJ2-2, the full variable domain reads KAGVTQTPRYLIKTRGQQVTLSCSPISGHRSVSWYQQTPGQGLQFLFEYFSETQRNKGNFPGRFSGRQFSNSRSEMNVSTLELGDSALYLCASSHGGRSGELFFGEGSRLTVL.

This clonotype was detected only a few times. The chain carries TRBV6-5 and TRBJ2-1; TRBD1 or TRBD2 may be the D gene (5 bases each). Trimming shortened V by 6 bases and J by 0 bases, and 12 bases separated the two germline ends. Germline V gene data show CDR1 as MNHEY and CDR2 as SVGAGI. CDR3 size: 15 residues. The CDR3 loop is CASSQGRGSYNEQFF. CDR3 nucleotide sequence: TGTGCCAGCAGCCAGGGACGAGGCTCCTACAATGAGCAGTTCTTC.

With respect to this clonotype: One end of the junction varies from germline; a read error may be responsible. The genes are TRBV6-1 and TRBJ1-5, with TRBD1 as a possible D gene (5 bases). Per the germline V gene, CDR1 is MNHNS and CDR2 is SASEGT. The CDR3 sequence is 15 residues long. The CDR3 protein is CASSEAGQGNQPQHF. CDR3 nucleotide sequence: TGTGCCAGCAGTGAAGCCGGGCAGGGCAACCAGCCCCAGCATTTT.

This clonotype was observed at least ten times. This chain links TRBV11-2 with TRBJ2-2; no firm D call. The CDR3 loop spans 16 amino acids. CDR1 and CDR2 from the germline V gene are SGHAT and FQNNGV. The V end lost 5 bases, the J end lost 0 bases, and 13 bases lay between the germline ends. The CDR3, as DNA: TGTGCCAGCAGCCCGCGGACCGCAACGAACACCGGGGAGCTGTTTTTT. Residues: CASSPRTATNTGELFF.

CDR3 coding DNA: TGTGCCAGCAGTGAGTGGCAGGAAGTTTCACCCCTCCACTTT. This codes for CASSEWQEVSPLHF. The genes are TRBV25-1 and TRBJ1-6; the D is unclear. The CDR3 has 14 residues. CDR1 and CDR2 (germline): MGHDK, SYGVNS. Between the trimmed V and J ends, which lost 3 bases and 9 bases, there was a span of 12 bases. Full variable domain (missing parts from reference TRBV25-1 and TRBJ1-6): EADIYQTPRYLVIGTGKKITLECSQTMGHDKMYWYQQDPGMELHLIHYSYGVNSTEKGDLSSESTVSRIRTEHFPLTLESARPSHTSQYLCASSEWQEVSPLHFGNGTRLTVT.

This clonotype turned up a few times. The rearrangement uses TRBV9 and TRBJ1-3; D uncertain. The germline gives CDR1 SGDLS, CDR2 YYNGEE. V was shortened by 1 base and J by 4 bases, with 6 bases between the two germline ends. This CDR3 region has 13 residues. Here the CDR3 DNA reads TGTGCCAGCAGCGTATCCCGCGGAAACACCATATATTTT. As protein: CASSVSRGNTIYF.

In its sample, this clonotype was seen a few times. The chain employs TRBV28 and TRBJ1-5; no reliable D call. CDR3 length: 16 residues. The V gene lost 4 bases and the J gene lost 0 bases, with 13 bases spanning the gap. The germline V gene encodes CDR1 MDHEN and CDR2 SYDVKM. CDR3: CASSSVDWYSNQPQHF. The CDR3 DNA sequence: TGTGCCAGCAGTTCGGTCGACTGGTATAGCAATCAGCCCCAGCATTTT.

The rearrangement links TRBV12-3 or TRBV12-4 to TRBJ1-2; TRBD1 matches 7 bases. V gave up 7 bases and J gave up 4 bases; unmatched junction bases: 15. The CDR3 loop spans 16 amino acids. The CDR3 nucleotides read TGTGCCAGCACCCTCAGATTAAGTTCAGGGGGCTATGGCTACACCTTC. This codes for CASTLRLSSGGYGYTF.

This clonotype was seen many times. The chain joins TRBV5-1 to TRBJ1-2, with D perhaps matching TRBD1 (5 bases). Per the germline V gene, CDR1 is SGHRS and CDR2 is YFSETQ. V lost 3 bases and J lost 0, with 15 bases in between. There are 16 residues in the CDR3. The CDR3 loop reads CASSSTPGGANYGYTF. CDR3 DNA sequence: TGCGCCAGCAGCTCTACCCCGGGAGGGGCTAACTATGGCTACACCTTC.

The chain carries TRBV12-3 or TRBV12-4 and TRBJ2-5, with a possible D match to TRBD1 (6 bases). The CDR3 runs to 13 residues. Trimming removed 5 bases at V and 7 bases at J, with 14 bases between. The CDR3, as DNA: TGTGCCAGCAGTCCAGGGATAGGGGGGACCCAGTACTTC. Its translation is CASSPGIGGTQYF.

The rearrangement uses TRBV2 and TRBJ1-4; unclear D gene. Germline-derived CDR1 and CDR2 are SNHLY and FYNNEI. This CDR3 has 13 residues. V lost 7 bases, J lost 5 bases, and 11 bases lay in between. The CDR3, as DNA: TGTGCCAGCACCCTGGTTGGGAATGAAAAACTGTTTTTT. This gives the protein CASTLVGNEKLFF.

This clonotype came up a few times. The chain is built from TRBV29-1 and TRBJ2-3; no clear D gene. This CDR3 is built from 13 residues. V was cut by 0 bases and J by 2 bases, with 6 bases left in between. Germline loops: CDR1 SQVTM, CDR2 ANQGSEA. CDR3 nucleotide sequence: TGCAGCGTTGAAGAAGAGAACACAGATACGCAGTATTTT. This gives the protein CSVEEENTDTQYF.